The 5 T cell receptor beta chains below come from one sample, sequenced in a study of blood T cells in healthy people across ages. Primed by a sample-barcoded 5' primer and a J-beta primer mix, a second PCR proceeded for 7 to 11 cycles. TCRdb passed the 5' RACE reads through MiXCR, listing each CDR3 protein once. The sample includes roughly 1.5 million distinct CDR3 sequences, approximately 43% of them seen just once. Sequenced: blood. Source of these receptors: a woman younger than 30 in good health.

The sample holds a few counts of this clonotype. The chain employs TRBV7-9 and TRBJ2-5; the match to TRBD1 covers 7 bases. The tail of the sequence fits TRBJ2-7 better, so the J call may be wrong. CDR1 and CDR2 from the germline V gene are SEHNR and FQNEAQ (reference sequence). The CDR3 is 14 residues long. CDR3 residues: CASSRDRVGDEQYF. The CDR3 DNA reads TGTGCCAGCAGCCGCGACAGGGTAGGTGACGAGCAGTACTTC.

The chain carries TRBV25-1 and TRBJ2-7, with 8 bases lining up with TRBD1. The CDR3 sequence is 15 residues long. Trimming cost V 6 bases and J 4 bases; bases outside gene matches: 11. Germline loops: CDR1 MGHDK, CDR2 SYGVNS. Here the CDR3 reads CASSNDRGVSYEQYF. CDR3 in DNA: TGTGCCAGCAGCAACGACAGGGGAGTCTCATACGAGCAGTACTTC.

The chain is built from TRBV5-1 and TRBJ2-5, with D unclear. The CDR3 runs 13 residues. The V end was cut by 3 bases, the J end by 1 base, with 7 bases between. The germline CDR1 and CDR2 sequences are SGHRS and YFSETQ. The CDR3 spells CASSSEIQETQYF. CDR3 in DNA: TGCGCCAGCAGCTCAGAGATCCAAGAGACCCAGTACTTC.

This clonotype occurred a few times. This chain connects TRBV27 to TRBJ2-7, with 10 bases identical to TRBD1. After removal of 6 bases from V and 2 bases from J, the junction contained 7 bases not matched to a gene. This CDR3 spans 15 amino acids. Germline assignment: CDR1 MNHEY and CDR2 SMNVEV (reference sequence). The CDR3 nucleotides read TGTGCCAGCAGCAATGGACAGGGGGGAACCTACGAGCAGTACTTC. It specifies CASSNGQGGTYEQYF.

The CDR3 nucleotides are TGTGCTAGTGGTCCATCATCCGGGACAAGCCCCTACAATGAGCAGTTCTTC. Translating gives CASGPSSGTSPYNEQFF. The chain recombines TRBV12-5 with TRBJ2-1; tentatively, D is TRBD1 (6 bases). The ends were cut back, 5 bases at V and 2 bases at J, with 19 bases in the middle. Germline-derived CDR1 and CDR2 are LGHNT and FRNRAP. The CDR3 runs to 17 residues.